A single sample is the source of the 28 T cell receptor beta chains below, sequenced in a study of post-analysis software for immune sequencing data. Study-level points and caveats: About five TRBV segments occurring more often in patients than controls included TRBV5-6, TRBV5-1 and TRBV20-1.

Built from TCR beta cDNA, the libraries had unique molecular identifiers in them. TCRdb itself ran the PCR reads through MiXCR, one entry per CDR3 protein. The sample carries 700,000 to 900,000 distinct CDR3 sequences, roughly 46% recorded once. The antigens of these receptors remain unknown. What was sequenced was blood. The receptors come from a girl aged 5-17 years with multiple sclerosis.

V is TRBV27 and J is TRBJ2-7; D gene unclear. Germline V gene data show CDR1 as MNHEY and CDR2 as SMNVEV (reference sequence). The CDR3 is made up of 14 amino acids. V was trimmed by 0 bases and J by 0 bases, leaving 6 bases between them. The CDR3 here is CASSLSLSSYEQYF. The CDR3 bases are TGTGCCAGCAGTTTATCCCTCAGCTCCTACGAGCAGTACTTC.

This chain joins TRBV9 and TRBJ1-1; D gene uncertain. V dropped 5 bases and J dropped 11 bases, with 19 bases sitting between them. This CDR3 spans 13 amino acids. The germline CDR1 and CDR2 sequences are SGDLS and YYNGEE. Written as DNA, the CDR3 is TGTGCCAGCAGTGTCGACTACCAACGGGTGGCTTTCTTT. It yields the protein CASSVDYQRVAFF.

The chain has TRBV9 and TRBJ2-3; TRBD2 agrees at 12 bases. Germline V gene lookup returns CDR1 SGDLS and CDR2 YYNGEE. The CDR3 covers 16 residues. Losses at the gene ends were 0 bases for V and 9 bases for J; bases not matched to a gene: 8. This chain's CDR3 is CASSVDLAGGFGTQYF. The CDR3 DNA is TGTGCCAGCAGCGTAGATCTAGCGGGAGGGTTTGGGACGCAGTATTTT.

This clonotype was counted ten times or more. V is TRBV29-1 and J is TRBJ2-5; the match to TRBD1 covers 7 bases. J lost 2 bases, V lost 6 bases, and 6 bases had no gene match. The CDR3 covers 13 residues. CDR1 is SQVTM and CDR2 is ANQGSEA in the germline V gene. CDR3 coding DNA: TGCAGCGTGAAGGGGGCAGGTCAAGAGACCCAGTACTTC. Protein sequence: CSVKGAGQETQYF.

The chain is built from TRBV7-9 and TRBJ1-2, with 9 bases matching TRBD1. Trimming took 6 bases from V and 4 from J; bases not matched to a gene: 3. The CDR3 extends over 13 amino acids. The germline gives CDR1 SEHNR, CDR2 FQNEAQ (reference sequence). The CDR3 sequence is CASRPQGAYGYTF. In DNA form, the CDR3 reads TGTGCCAGCAGACCACAGGGGGCCTATGGCTACACCTTC.

The chain joins TRBV5-1 to TRBJ2-7; perhaps TRBD2 as D (7 bases). V was cut by 9 bases and J by 0 bases, with 16 bases left in between. The CDR3 is made up of 14 amino acids. The germline gives CDR1 SGHRS, CDR2 YFSETQ. CDR3 amino acids: CANREGTASYEQYF. The CDR3 nucleotides are TGCGCCAACAGGGAGGGAACAGCCTCCTACGAGCAGTACTTC. Drawing the rest from reference TRBV5-1 and TRBJ2-7, the complete variable domain is KAGVTQTPRYLIKTRGQQVTLSCSPISGHRSVSWYQQTPGQGLQFLFEYFSETQRNKGNFPGRFSGRQFSNSRSEMNVSTLELGDSALYLCANREGTASYEQYFGPGTRLTVT.

The chain joins TRBV5-1 to TRBJ1-2; D is uncertain. CDR1 SGHRS and CDR2 YFSETQ come from the germline V gene. Trimming cost V 3 bases and J 7 bases, with 13 bases left between them. The CDR3 extends over 13 amino acids. The CDR3 nucleotides are TGCGCCAGCAGCTCGGACGCCGAGCGTGGCTACACCTTC. Translating gives CASSSDAERGYTF.

This clonotype was found a few times. The gene calls are TRBV5-5 and TRBJ1-2; possible D gene TRBD1, 6 bases. CDR1 is SGHKS and CDR2 is YYEKEE in the germline V gene (reference sequence). The CDR3 consists of 13 residues. Trimming shortened V by 3 bases and J by 0 bases, and 6 bases separated the two germline ends. CDR3 loop: CASSWDTNYGYTF. Written as DNA, the CDR3 is TGTGCCAGCAGCTGGGACACTAACTATGGCTACACCTTC.

The chain employs TRBV7-9 and TRBJ2-1; a possible D gene is TRBD1 (5 bases). The CDR3 contains 14 residues. The V end was cut by 5 bases, the J end by 6 bases, with 14 bases between. CDR1 is SEHNR and CDR2 is FQNEAQ in the germline V gene (reference sequence). This chain's CDR3 is CASSPPGAFNEQFF. The CDR3 nucleotides read TGTGCCAGCAGCCCCCCTGGGGCGTTCAATGAGCAGTTCTTC.

The genes are TRBV6-5 and TRBJ2-1; 9 bases map to TRBD2. The J segment lost 6 bases and the V segment lost 6 bases, leaving 12 bases of the junction unmatched. There are 16 residues in the CDR3. From germline, CDR1 is MNHEY and CDR2 SVGAGI. CDR3 in DNA: TGTGCCAGCAGCCCCCTGGTAGCGGGAGATCCCAATGAGCAGTTCTTC. Residues: CASSPLVAGDPNEQFF.

This clonotype was detected only a few times. The chain uses TRBV9 and TRBJ2-1; D not certain. Between the trimmed V and J ends, which lost 3 bases and 7 bases, there was a span of 11 bases. The CDR3 spans 13 residues. Germline V gene sequence: CDR1 SGDLS, CDR2 YYNGEE. DNA of the CDR3: TGTGCCAGCAGCGCCCCCCCCGGGAATGAGCAGTTCTTC. Protein product: CASSAPPGNEQFF. Filled out from reference TRBV9 and TRBJ2-1, the complete variable domain reads DSGVTQTPKHLITATGQRVTLRCSPRSGDLSVYWYQQSLDQGLQFLIQYYNGEERAKGNILERFSAQQFPDLHSELNLSSLELGDSALYFCASSAPPGNEQFFGPGTRLTVL.

The CDR3 DNA reads as TGTGCCAGCAGTCGGGGGACTGGTCAGCCCCAGCATTTT. Translated: CASSRGTGQPQHF. The chain couples TRBV12-3 or TRBV12-4 to TRBJ1-5; D may be TRBD1 (5 bases). V lost 5 bases and J 6 bases, leaving 11 bases between the germline ends. The length of the CDR3 is 13 residues.

This clonotype was observed a few times. The rearrangement joins TRBV6-5 to TRBJ1-5, with TRBD1 identical over 12 bases. Per the germline V gene, CDR1 is MNHEY and CDR2 is SVGAGI. The CDR3 sequence is 18 residues long. After removal of 2 bases from V and 0 bases from J, the junction contained 5 bases not matched to a gene. Here the CDR3 DNA reads TGTGCCAGCAGTTACGGGACAGGGGGCCTAGGTAGCAATCAGCCCCAGCATTTT. Translated, it gives CASSYGTGGLGSNQPQHF.

CDR3 loop: CASSERAGGNEQFF. In DNA, the CDR3 is TGTGCCAGCAGCGAGAGAGCGGGAGGGAATGAGCAGTTCTTC. The chain is built from TRBV11-2 and TRBJ2-1; 10 bases align to TRBD2. The CDR3 has 14 residues. Germline V CDR1 and CDR2: SGHAT, FQNNGV. V was pared by 5 bases and J by 7 bases, with 5 bases of the junction left unmatched.

In nucleotides, the CDR3 is TGTGCTAGTGGTTTGGTACTGCCGCAAACTAGCACAGATACGCAGTATTTT. Translating it yields CASGLVLPQTSTDTQYF. The chain has TRBV12-5 and TRBJ2-3; D is unresolved. From germline, CDR1 is LGHNT and CDR2 FRNRAP. V was cut by 0 bases and J by 0 bases, with 13 bases left in between. This CDR3 region has 17 residues.

The chain links TRBV28 to TRBJ2-1; 7 nucleotides align to TRBD2. J lost 6 bases, V lost 7 bases, and 18 bases had no gene match. Germline CDR1 reads MDHEN; CDR2 reads SYDVKM. This CDR3 is built from 17 residues. The CDR3 here is CASTTVGGSTLRNEQFF. CDR3 sequence (DNA): TGTGCCAGCACCACCGTGGGGGGGAGCACCCTTCGCAATGAGCAGTTCTTC.

About this clonotype itself: The junction differs from germline at one of its ends, possibly a read error. The chain couples TRBV11-2 to TRBJ2-7; D may match TRBD1 or TRBD2 (5 bases each). The CDR3 runs 13 residues. Germline assignment: CDR1 SGHAT and CDR2 FQNNGV. The CDR3 sequence is CASRGAFDYEQDF. The CDR3 region has the DNA TGTGCCAGCAGAGGGGCCTTTGACTACGAGCAGGACTTC.

This clonotype was detected a few times. The V call is TRBV9, the J call TRBJ1-2; D is perhaps TRBD1 (6 bases). The V gene's germline CDR1 is SGDLS and CDR2 YYNGEE. This CDR3 comprises 13 residues. Between the trimmed V and J ends, which lost 0 bases and 8 bases, there was a span of 11 bases. Here the CDR3 reads CASSVGGGTGYTF. Here the CDR3 DNA reads TGTGCCAGCAGCGTAGGAGGGGGGACGGGCTACACCTTC. Filled out from reference TRBV9 and TRBJ1-2, the complete variable domain reads DSGVTQTPKHLITATGQRVTLRCSPRSGDLSVYWYQQSLDQGLQFLIQYYNGEERAKGNILERFSAQQFPDLHSELNLSSLELGDSALYFCASSVGGGTGYTFGSGTRLTVV.

J is TRBJ2-3 and V is TRBV10-3; 13 bases map to TRBD2. V gave up 4 bases and J gave up 8 bases; unmatched junction bases: 6. The CDR3 totals 15 residues. CDR1 and CDR2 from the germline V gene are ENHRY and SYGVKD. Here the CDR3 reads CAISGTSGSETTQYF. Here the CDR3 DNA reads TGTGCCATCAGTGGGACTAGCGGGAGCGAGACTACGCAGTATTTT.

The chain uses TRBV12-3 or TRBV12-4 and TRBJ1-5; D gene uncertain. The V gene lost 3 bases and the J gene lost 2 bases, with 14 bases spanning the gap. The CDR3 is 16 residues long. The CDR3 DNA is TGTGCCAGCAGTTTGCTCGGAGCCCGGGGCAATCAGCCCCAGCATTTT. Protein sequence: CASSLLGARGNQPQHF.

The chain carries TRBV12-3 or TRBV12-4 and TRBJ1-2; the match to TRBD1 covers 9 bases. With V trimmed by 5 bases and J by 10 bases, 11 bases remained unmatched. This CDR3 contains 14 residues. The CDR3: CASSLPGTGSHYTF. CDR3 sequence (DNA): TGTGCCAGCAGTCTACCCGGGACAGGGAGTCACTACACCTTC.

The chain is built from TRBV7-2 and TRBJ2-7, with 11 nucleotides matching TRBD2. CDR3 length equals 17 residues. Germline CDR1 is SGHTA and CDR2 is FQGNSA. V was clipped by 8 bases and J by 4 bases; unmatched bases: 16. Written as DNA, the CDR3 is TGTGCCAGCCCCCAGTTCGCACGCGGACTAGCGGGTTACGAGCAGTACTTC. Protein sequence: CASPQFARGLAGYEQYF.

The rearrangement links TRBV24-1 to TRBJ1-2, with 7 bases lining up with TRBD1. Germline trimming cut 6 bases from V and 7 bases from J; bases unmatched to any gene: 7. Germline-derived CDR1 and CDR2 are KGHDR and SFDVKD. The CDR3 runs 13 residues. The CDR3 DNA follows: TGTGCCACCAGTCAGGGGGACTTCGGTGGCTACACCTTC. Amino acids: CATSQGDFGGYTF.

This chain connects TRBV5-6 to TRBJ2-7, with D tentatively TRBD1 (5 bases). The V end was cut by 0 bases, the J end by 0 bases, with 10 bases between. This CDR3 has 15 amino acids. Germline assignment: CDR1 SGHDT and CDR2 YYEEEE. CDR3 protein: CASSLAPTVSYEQYF. DNA for the CDR3: TGTGCCAGCAGCTTGGCTCCGACAGTCTCCTACGAGCAGTACTTC.

This clonotype was seen a single time. The V and J genes are TRBV18 and TRBJ2-5; D gene ambiguous. The CDR3 length is 15 residues. The V gene lost 11 bases and the J gene lost 0 bases, with 19 bases spanning the gap. The V gene's germline CDR1 is KGHSH and CDR2 LQKENI. The CDR3 DNA is TGTGCCGGCAAGACCCGGCAGCCTCACCAAGAGACCCAGTACTTC. It encodes CAGKTRQPHQETQYF.

This clonotype was observed a handful of times. The chain has TRBV9 and TRBJ2-1; 15 bases line up with TRBD2. Trimming cost V 1 base and J 3 bases; bases outside gene matches: 11. CDR1 and CDR2 (germline): SGDLS, YYNGEE. The CDR3 has 20 amino acids. This CDR3 is CASSVQPPGLAGGNYNEQFF. The CDR3 DNA is TGTGCCAGCAGCGTACAACCTCCGGGACTAGCGGGAGGTAACTACAATGAGCAGTTCTTC.

The chain combines TRBV27 with TRBJ1-1; D might be TRBD1 (6 bases). This CDR3 region has 16 residues. Trimming stripped 2 bases from V and 1 base from J, with 14 bases between. In germline, CDR1 is MNHEY, CDR2 SMNVEV (reference sequence). This CDR3 reads CASSLGQRAPNTEAFF. The CDR3 DNA follows: TGTGCCAGCAGTTTAGGACAGCGAGCCCCGAACACTGAAGCTTTCTTT.

The rearrangement uses TRBV29-1 and TRBJ2-1; no firm D call. Trimming shortened V by 7 bases and J by 0 bases, and 16 bases separated the two germline ends. There are 15 residues in the CDR3. Germline V gene data show CDR1 as SQVTM and CDR2 as ANQGSEA. CDR3 nucleotides: TGCAGCGCCCCCCTTGCGGAAAGCTCCTACAATGAGCAGTTCTTC. It translates to CSAPLAESSYNEQFF.